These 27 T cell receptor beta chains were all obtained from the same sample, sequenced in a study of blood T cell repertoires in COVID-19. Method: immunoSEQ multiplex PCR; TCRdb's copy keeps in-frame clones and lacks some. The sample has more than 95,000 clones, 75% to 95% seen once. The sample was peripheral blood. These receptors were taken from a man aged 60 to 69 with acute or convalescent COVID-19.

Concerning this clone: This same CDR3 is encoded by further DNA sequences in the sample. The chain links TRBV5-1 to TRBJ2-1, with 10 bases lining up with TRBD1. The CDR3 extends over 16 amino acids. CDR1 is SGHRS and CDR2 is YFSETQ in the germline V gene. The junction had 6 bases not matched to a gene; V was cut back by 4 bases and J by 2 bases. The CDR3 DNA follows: TGCGCCAGCAGCCCCACCGGGACAGGGGCCTACAATGAGCAGTTCTTC. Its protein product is CASSPTGTGAYNEQFF.

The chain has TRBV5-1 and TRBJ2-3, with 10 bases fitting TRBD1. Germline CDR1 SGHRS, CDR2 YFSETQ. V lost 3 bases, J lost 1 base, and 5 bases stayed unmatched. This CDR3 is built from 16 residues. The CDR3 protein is CASSSAGTGGTDTQYF. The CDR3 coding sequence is TGCGCCAGCAGCTCGGCCGGGACAGGGGGCACAGATACGCAGTATTTT.

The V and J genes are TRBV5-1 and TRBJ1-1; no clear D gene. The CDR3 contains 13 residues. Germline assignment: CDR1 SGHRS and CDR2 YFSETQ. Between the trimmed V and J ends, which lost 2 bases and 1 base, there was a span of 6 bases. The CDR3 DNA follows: TGCGCCAGCAGCTTAACGGGGAACACTGAAGCTTTCTTT. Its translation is CASSLTGNTEAFF.

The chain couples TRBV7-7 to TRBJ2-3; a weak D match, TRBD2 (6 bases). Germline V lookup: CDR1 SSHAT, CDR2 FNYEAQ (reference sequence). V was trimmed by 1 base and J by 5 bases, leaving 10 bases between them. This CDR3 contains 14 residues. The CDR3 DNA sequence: TGTGCCAGCAGCTTAGTGGGGGGAGGAGATACGCAGTATTTT. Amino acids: CASSLVGGGDTQYF.

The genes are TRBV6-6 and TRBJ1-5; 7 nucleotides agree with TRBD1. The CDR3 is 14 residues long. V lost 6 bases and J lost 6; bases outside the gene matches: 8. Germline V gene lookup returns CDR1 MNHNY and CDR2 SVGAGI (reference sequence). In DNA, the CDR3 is TGTGCCAGCAGACCGACAGGGTCAAGTCAGCCCCAGCATTTT. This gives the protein CASRPTGSSQPQHF.

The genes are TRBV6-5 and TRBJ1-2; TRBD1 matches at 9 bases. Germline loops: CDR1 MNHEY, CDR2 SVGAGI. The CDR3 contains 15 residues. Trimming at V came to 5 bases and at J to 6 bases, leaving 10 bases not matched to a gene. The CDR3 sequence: CASSTAGQGLDGYTF. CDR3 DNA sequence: TGTGCCAGCAGTACCGCGGGACAGGGATTGGATGGCTACACCTTC.

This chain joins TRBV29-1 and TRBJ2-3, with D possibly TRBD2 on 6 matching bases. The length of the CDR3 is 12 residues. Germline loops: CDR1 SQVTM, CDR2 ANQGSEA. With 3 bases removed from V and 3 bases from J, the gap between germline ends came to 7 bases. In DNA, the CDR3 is TGCAGCGTTGAGGGGAGGACAGATACGCAGTATTTT. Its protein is CSVEGRTDTQYF.

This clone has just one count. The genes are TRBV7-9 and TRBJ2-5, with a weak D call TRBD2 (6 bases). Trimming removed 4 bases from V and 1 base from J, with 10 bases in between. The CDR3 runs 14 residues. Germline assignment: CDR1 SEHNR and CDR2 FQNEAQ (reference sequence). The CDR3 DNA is TGTGCCAGCAGCTCGGGACTTCTCCAAGAGACCCAGTACTTC. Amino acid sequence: CASSSGLLQETQYF.

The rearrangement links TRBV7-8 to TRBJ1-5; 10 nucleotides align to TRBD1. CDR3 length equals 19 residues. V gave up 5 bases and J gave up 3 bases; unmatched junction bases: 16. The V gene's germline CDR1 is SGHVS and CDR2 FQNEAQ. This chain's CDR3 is CASSPRGQGNIFDNQPQHF. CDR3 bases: TGTGCCAGCAGCCCCCGGGGACAGGGGAACATATTTGACAATCAGCCCCAGCATTTT.

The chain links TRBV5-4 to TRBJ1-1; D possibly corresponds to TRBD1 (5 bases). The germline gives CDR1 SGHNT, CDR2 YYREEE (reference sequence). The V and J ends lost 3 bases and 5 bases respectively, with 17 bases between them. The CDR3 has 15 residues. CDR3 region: CASSYTTGYATEAFF. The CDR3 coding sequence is TGTGCCAGCAGCTATACTACAGGATATGCGACTGAAGCTTTCTTT. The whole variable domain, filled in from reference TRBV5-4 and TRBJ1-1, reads ETGVTQSPTHLIKTRGQQVTLRCSSQSGHNTVSWYQQALGQGPQFIFQYYREEENGRGNFPPRFSGLQFPNYSSELNVNALELDDSALYLCASSYTTGYATEAFFGQGTRLTVV.

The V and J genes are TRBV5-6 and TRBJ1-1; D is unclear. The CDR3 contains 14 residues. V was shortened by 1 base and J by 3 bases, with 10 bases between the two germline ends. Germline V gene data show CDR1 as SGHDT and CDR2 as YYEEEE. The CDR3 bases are TGTGCCAGCAGCTTGATGGTTACGGACACTGAAGCTTTCTTT. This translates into CASSLMVTDTEAFF.

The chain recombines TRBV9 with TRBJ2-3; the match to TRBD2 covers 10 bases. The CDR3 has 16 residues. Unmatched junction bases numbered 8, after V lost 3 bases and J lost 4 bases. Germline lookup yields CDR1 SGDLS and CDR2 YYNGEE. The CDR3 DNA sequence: TGTGCCAGCAGCGCCCCCGGGACTAGCGTCTCAGATACGCAGTATTTT. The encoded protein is CASSAPGTSVSDTQYF. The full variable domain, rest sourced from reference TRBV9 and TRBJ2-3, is DSGVTQTPKHLITATGQRVTLRCSPRSGDLSVYWYQQSLDQGLQFLIQYYNGEERAKGNILERFSAQQFPDLHSELNLSSLELGDSALYFCASSAPGTSVSDTQYFGPGTRLTVL.

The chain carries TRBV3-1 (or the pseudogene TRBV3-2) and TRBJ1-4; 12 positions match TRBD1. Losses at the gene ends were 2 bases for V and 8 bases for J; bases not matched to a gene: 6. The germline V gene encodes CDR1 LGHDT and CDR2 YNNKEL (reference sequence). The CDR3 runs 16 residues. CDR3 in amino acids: CASSQTSGTGGEKLFF. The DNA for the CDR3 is TGTGCCAGCAGCCAAACTTCCGGGACAGGGGGCGAAAAACTGTTTTTT.

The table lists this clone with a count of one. The CDR3: CAIRSGHYTEAFF. In DNA form, the CDR3 reads TGTGCCATCAGATCGGGACACTACACTGAAGCTTTCTTT. The V call is TRBV10-3, the J call TRBJ1-1; D may be TRBD1 (6 bases). The length of the CDR3 is 13 residues. Between the trimmed V and J ends, which lost 6 bases and 3 bases, there was a span of 11 bases. The V gene's germline CDR1 is ENHRY and CDR2 SYGVKD.

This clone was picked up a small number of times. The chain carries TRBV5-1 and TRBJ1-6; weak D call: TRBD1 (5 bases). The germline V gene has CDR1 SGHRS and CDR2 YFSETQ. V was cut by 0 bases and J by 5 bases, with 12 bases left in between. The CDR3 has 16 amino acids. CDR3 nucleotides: TGCGCCAGCAGCTTGGCCGGGGGGAGACATAATTCACCCCTCCACTTT. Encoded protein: CASSLAGGRHNSPLHF.

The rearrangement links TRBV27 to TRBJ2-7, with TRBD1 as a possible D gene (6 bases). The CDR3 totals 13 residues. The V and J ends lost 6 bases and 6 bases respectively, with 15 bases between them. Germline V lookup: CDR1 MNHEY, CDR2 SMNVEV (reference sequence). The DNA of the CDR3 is TGTGCCAGCAGGTCCGGGACAACAACCGAGCAGTACTTC. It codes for CASRSGTTTEQYF.

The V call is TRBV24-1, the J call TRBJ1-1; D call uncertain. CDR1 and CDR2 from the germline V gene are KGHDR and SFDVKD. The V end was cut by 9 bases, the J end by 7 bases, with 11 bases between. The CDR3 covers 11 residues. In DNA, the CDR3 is TGTGCCACCCGGGGTGAGAGTGAAGCTTTCTTT. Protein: CATRGESEAFF.

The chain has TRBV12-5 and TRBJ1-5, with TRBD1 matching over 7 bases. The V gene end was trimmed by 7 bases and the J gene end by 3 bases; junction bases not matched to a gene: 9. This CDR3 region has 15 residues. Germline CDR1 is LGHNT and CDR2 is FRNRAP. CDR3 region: CASAPGTVINQPQHF. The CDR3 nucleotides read TGTGCTAGTGCCCCGGGGACAGTTATCAATCAGCCCCAGCATTTT. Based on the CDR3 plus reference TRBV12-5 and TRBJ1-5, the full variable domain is DARVTQTPRHKVTEMGQEVTMRCQPILGHNTVFWYRQTMMQGLELLAYFRNRAPLDDSGMPKDRFSAEMPDATLATLKIQPSEPRDSAVYFCASAPGTVINQPQHFGDGTRLSIL.

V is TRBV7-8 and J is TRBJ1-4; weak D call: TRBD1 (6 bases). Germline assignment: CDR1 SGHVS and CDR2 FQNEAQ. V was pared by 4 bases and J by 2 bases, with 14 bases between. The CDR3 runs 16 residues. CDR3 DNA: TGTGCCAGCAGCTCTCCCCGGCAGGGGACTAATGAAAAACTGTTTTTT. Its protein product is CASSSPRQGTNEKLFF.

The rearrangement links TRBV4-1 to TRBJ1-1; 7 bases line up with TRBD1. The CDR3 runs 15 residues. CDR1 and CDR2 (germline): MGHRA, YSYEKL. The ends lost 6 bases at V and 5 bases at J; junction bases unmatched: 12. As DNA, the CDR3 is TGCGCCAGCAGGAGGGGGCCCCAGGGCGATACTGAAGCTTTCTTT. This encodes CASRRGPQGDTEAFF.

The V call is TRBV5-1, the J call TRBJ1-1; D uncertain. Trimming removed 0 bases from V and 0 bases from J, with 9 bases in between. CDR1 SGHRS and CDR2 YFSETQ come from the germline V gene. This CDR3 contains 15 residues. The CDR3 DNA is TGCGCCAGCAGCTTGGGACACTCGGTGAACACTGAAGCTTTCTTT. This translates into CASSLGHSVNTEAFF.

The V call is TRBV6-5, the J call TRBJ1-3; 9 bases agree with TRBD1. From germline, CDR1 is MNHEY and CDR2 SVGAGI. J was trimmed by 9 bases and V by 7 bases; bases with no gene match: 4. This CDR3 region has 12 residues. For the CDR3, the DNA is TGTGCCAGCACACAGACAGGGGGCACCATATATTTT. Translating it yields CASTQTGGTIYF.

The chain's CDR3 is CASSLKQGAGYGYTF. CDR3 DNA sequence: TGCGCCAGCAGCTTGAAACAGGGGGCAGGCTATGGCTACACCTTC. The J gene is TRBJ1-2, the V gene TRBV5-1; 9 positions agree with TRBD1. V trimming: 1 base; J trimming: 4 bases; junction bases outside the gene matches: 5. Germline V lookup: CDR1 SGHRS, CDR2 YFSETQ. This CDR3 is 15 amino acids long.

The CDR3 is CASSLDTGSADTQYF. As DNA, the CDR3 is TGCGCCAGCAGCTTGGACACAGGGTCAGCAGATACGCAGTATTTT. The genes are TRBV5-1 and TRBJ2-3, with a possible D match to TRBD1 (6 bases). CDR3 length equals 15 residues. The germline CDR1 and CDR2 sequences are SGHRS and YFSETQ. Trimming pared 0 bases from V and 4 bases from J, leaving 12 bases between.

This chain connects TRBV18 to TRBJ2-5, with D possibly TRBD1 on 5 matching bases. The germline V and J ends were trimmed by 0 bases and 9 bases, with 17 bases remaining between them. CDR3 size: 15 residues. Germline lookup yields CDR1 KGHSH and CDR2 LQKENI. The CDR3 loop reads CASSPPSGPQVAQYF. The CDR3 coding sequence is TGTGCCAGCTCACCACCCTCAGGGCCTCAAGTGGCCCAGTACTTC.

The CDR3 reads CASSAQGPYGEAFF. CDR3 nucleotide sequence: TGTGCCAGCAGTGCACAGGGACCGTACGGTGAAGCTTTCTTT. The chain carries TRBV25-1 and TRBJ1-1; tentative D call: TRBD1 (6 bases). The CDR3 consists of 14 residues. V was trimmed by 4 bases and J by 7 bases, leaving 16 bases between them. The germline V gene has CDR1 MGHDK and CDR2 SYGVNS.

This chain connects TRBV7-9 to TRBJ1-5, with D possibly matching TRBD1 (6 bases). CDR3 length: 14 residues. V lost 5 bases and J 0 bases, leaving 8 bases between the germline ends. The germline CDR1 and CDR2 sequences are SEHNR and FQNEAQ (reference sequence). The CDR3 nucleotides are TGTGCCAGCAGCCCAGGGGATAGCAATCAGCCCCAGCATTTT. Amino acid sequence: CASSPGDSNQPQHF. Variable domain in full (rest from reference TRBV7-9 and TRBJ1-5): DTGVSQNPRHKITKRGQNVTFRCDPISEHNRLYWYRQTLGQGPEFLTYFQNEAQLEKSRLLSDRFSAERPKGSFSTLEIQRTEQGDSAMYLCASSPGDSNQPQHFGDGTRLSIL.